One sample yielded the 13 T cell receptor beta chains listed below, sequenced in a study of OX40 agonist ivuxolimab in advanced cancers. The data were produced by immunoSEQ multiplex PCR, yet TCRdb's version contains in-frame clones alone and is incomplete. The sample yields 30,000 to 45,000 clones, roughly 81% seen once. The specimen was CD4+ or CD8+ T cells sorted from blood, collected in a trial of the OX40 agonist ivuxolimab. The source of these receptors is an adult with an advanced solid tumor such as melanoma, head and neck, liver or kidney cancer.

As DNA, the CDR3 is TGTGCCAGCAGTTTCACTTACTACGAGCAGTACTTC. Translating it yields CASSFTYYEQYF. The chain couples TRBV28 to TRBJ2-7; D call uncertain. CDR3 length equals 12 residues. The V gene lost 3 bases and the J gene lost 3 bases, with 6 bases spanning the gap. CDR1 and CDR2 (germline): MDHEN, SYDVKM.

The J gene is TRBJ2-1, the V gene TRBV28; no clear D gene. The CDR3 is 13 residues long. Trimming removed 4 bases from V and 8 bases from J, with 12 bases in between. The germline CDR1 and CDR2 sequences are MDHEN and SYDVKM. Written as DNA, the CDR3 is TGTGCCAGCAGTTCTCCTAGTTCCCATGAGCAGTTCTTC. Translation gives CASSSPSSHEQFF. Using reference TRBV28 and TRBJ2-1 for the parts outside the CDR3, the full variable domain is DVKVTQSSRYLVKRTGEKVFLECVQDMDHENMFWYRQDPGLGLRLIYFSYDVKMKEKGDIPEGYSVSREKKERFSLILESASTNQTSMYLCASSSPSSHEQFFGPGTRLTVL.

The rearrangement links TRBV10-1 to TRBJ2-3, with 10 bases that match TRBD2. The CDR3 consists of 17 residues. The ends lost 0 bases at V and 4 bases at J; junction bases unmatched: 7. Germline CDR1 reads WNHNN; CDR2 reads SYGVQD (reference sequence). The CDR3 loop is CASSESKLAGMADTQYF. CDR3 in DNA: TGCGCCAGCAGTGAGTCGAAACTAGCGGGAATGGCAGATACGCAGTATTTT.

V and J are TRBV6-5 and TRBJ2-5, with D possibly matching TRBD1 (5 bases). Trimming shortened V by 0 bases and J by 5 bases, and 13 bases separated the two germline ends. CDR3 length equals 15 residues. Germline V gene sequence: CDR1 MNHEY, CDR2 SVGAGI. CDR3 nucleotides: TGTGCCAGCAGTTACTCCGGGTCCAAGGGGGAGACCCAGTACTTC. Translated: CASSYSGSKGETQYF.

V and J are TRBV19 and TRBJ2-7, with 10 bases fitting TRBD1. The ends lost 6 bases at V and 3 bases at J; junction bases unmatched: 14. CDR1 and CDR2 from the germline V gene are LNHDA and SQIVND (reference sequence). CDR3 length equals 17 residues. CDR3 nucleotide sequence: TGTGCCAGTAGCCCTCGCCATCCGGGACAGGGGCTCTACGAGCAGTACTTC. Protein: CASSPRHPGQGLYEQYF.

This rearrangement joins TRBV5-4 to TRBJ1-2; TRBD1 might be the D (6 bases). V was cut by 0 bases and J by 3 bases, with 15 bases left in between. The CDR3 sequence is 16 residues long. Germline-derived CDR1 and CDR2 are SGHNT and YYREEE (reference sequence). DNA for the CDR3: TGTGCCAGCAGCTTGGATGCGGGGGCGCGATACTATGGCTACACCTTC. This codes for CASSLDAGARYYGYTF.

The chain recombines TRBV30 with TRBJ2-2; a possible D gene is TRBD2 (5 bases). The CDR3 is 17 residues long. Germline CDR1 is GTSNPN and CDR2 is SVGIG (reference sequence). Deletions cut 1 base from V and 0 bases from J, with 15 bases between. The CDR3 protein is CAWSGLGSATNTGELFF. The DNA for the CDR3 is TGTGCCTGGAGTGGATTGGGTAGCGCGACGAACACCGGGGAGCTGTTTTTT.

The chain recombines TRBV6-5 with TRBJ2-7; D may be TRBD1 (5 bases). This CDR3 has 14 residues. Trimming took 0 bases from V and 1 from J, leaving 7 bases between them. Germline V CDR1 and CDR2: MNHEY, SVGAGI. The CDR3 sequence: CASSYSTASYEQYF. In nucleotides, the CDR3 is TGTGCCAGCAGTTACTCGACAGCATCCTACGAGCAGTACTTC.

The rearrangement joins TRBV28 to TRBJ1-2, with D possibly matching TRBD1 (6 bases). Germline V CDR1 and CDR2: MDHEN, SYDVKM. The CDR3 length is 13 residues. V lost 8 bases, J lost 4 bases, and 14 bases lay in between. The CDR3 bases are TGTGCCAGCGAAGGGGGGATCGGCTATGGCTACACCTTC. Translating gives CASEGGIGYGYTF.

The chain recombines TRBV5-1 with TRBJ2-3; tentatively, D is TRBD1 (5 bases). Trimming took off 3 bases at V and 5 bases at J, with 16 bases between the two ends. This CDR3 is built from 15 residues. The germline gives CDR1 SGHRS, CDR2 YFSETQ. The CDR3 sequence: CASSYAAGIQDTQYF. The CDR3 DNA is TGCGCCAGCAGCTACGCGGCAGGGATCCAAGATACGCAGTATTTT.

The chain couples TRBV29-1 to TRBJ2-7; no clear D gene. The ends were cut back, 4 bases at V and 0 bases at J, with 7 bases in the middle. Germline V gene lookup returns CDR1 SQVTM and CDR2 ANQGSEA. The CDR3 is 12 residues long. The CDR3: CSVVGNSYEQYF. CDR3 nucleotide sequence: TGCAGCGTTGTAGGGAACTCCTACGAGCAGTACTTC.

The J gene is TRBJ1-2, the V gene TRBV10-3; weak D call: TRBD1 (5 bases). Deletions cut 7 bases from V and 7 bases from J, with 10 bases between. Looked up from germline, CDR1 is ENHRY and CDR2 is SYGVKD. This CDR3 has 11 amino acids. CDR3 amino acids: CAIKGRGGYTF. Here the CDR3 DNA reads TGTGCCATCAAAGGGAGGGGTGGCTACACCTTC.

This clone was observed a handful of times. CDR3 loop: CASSPPGLPPSQYF. As DNA, the CDR3 is TGTGCCAGCAGCCCCCCGGGACTACCTCCTTCCCAGTACTTC. V and J are TRBV6-6 and TRBJ2-5; 7 nucleotides agree with TRBD2. This CDR3 has 14 amino acids. Germline V lookup: CDR1 MNHNY, CDR2 SVGAGI (reference sequence). The J segment lost 9 bases and the V segment lost 6 bases, leaving 13 bases of the junction unmatched.